This T cell receptor (beta chain) was retrieved from a study of blood T cell repertoires in COVID-19. Background on the study: COVID-19 samples, acute and convalescent, were from the United States, Italy and Spain.

This CDR3 contains 20 residues. Per the germline V gene, CDR1 is SGHAT and CDR2 is FQNNGV. V lost 0 bases and J lost 3; bases outside the gene matches: 15. Sequencing used immunoSEQ multiplex PCR; TCRdb keeps in-frame clones, though not all of them. Here the sample spans 55,000 to 70,000 clones, roughly 91% being singletons. The sample taken for sequencing was peripheral blood. V and J are TRBV11-2 and TRBJ2-1; 9 bases are shared with TRBD1. The clonotype originates from a woman aged 18-30 years with acute or convalescent COVID-19. The CDR3 bases are TGTGCCAGCAGCTTAGAGAAGATCCCGGGACAGGGAATCATCTACAATGAGCAGTTCTTC. Encoded protein: CASSLEKIPGQGIIYNEQFF.